A selection of T cell receptor beta chains follows, all from one sample in a study of T cell clones after liver transplantation. Profiled with immunoSEQ multiplex PCR; TCRdb holds only in-frame clones, not every one. The table records around 97,000 clones, about 86% of them present only once. This sample comprised CD4+ T cells from blood, obtained around 48 months after liver transplant. Receptors were obtained from a human patient who received a liver transplant. Some T cells may have come from the graft donor. Both conserved end residues are part of each CDR3. The D gene is left open where the match is weak. A clone size is listed for some rows: how often the clone was seen (once, few, many), or a class if it is expanded.

V	D	size	J	DNA	CDR3
TRBV7-9	-	-	TRBJ1-1	TGTGCCAGCAGCTTGGGACACATGAACACTGAAGCTTTCTTT	CASSLGHMNTEAFF
TRBV4-2	-	once	TRBJ1-1	TGTGCCAGCAGCCAAGATGTAGGGATGAACACTGAAGCTTTCTTT	CASSQDVGMNTEAFF
TRBV5-1	TRBD1	-	TRBJ1-1	TGCGCCAGCAGCTTGGCGGTCCGGGACAGTGAAGCTTTCTTT	CASSLAVRDSEAFF
TRBV29-1	TRBD1	-	TRBJ1-1	TGCAGCGGCGCGCCCTTGACAGGGGCCACTGAAGCTTTCTTT	CSGAPLTGATEAFF
TRBV4-1	TRBD2	once	TRBJ2-1	TGCGCCAGCAGTCCCCCGGTGGCTAGCGGGAGAAGGGGGGAAAAGTTCTTC	CASSPPVASGRRGEKFF
TRBV6-1	TRBD2	-	TRBJ2-1	TGTGCCAGCAGTGAAGCGGGAGGGCCATTTAATGAGCAGTTCTTC	CASSEAGGPFNEQFF
TRBV27	TRBD1	few	TRBJ1-2	TGTGCCAGCAGTTACCGTACAGGGGGCGGTGGCTACACCTTC	CASSYRTGGGGYTF
TRBV7-9	-	-	TRBJ2-7	TGTGCCAGCAGCTTAGATTGGGAACCCCACGAGCAGTACTTC	CASSLDWEPHEQYF
TRBV9	TRBD1	-	TRBJ1-1	TGTGCCAGCAGGGCCCCCGGGACAGGGGGGAACACTGAAGCTTTCTTT	CASRAPGTGGNTEAFF
TRBV5-6	-	-	TRBJ1-1	TGTGCCAGCAGCCGACAGGTTAACACTGAAGCTTTCTTT	CASSRQVNTEAFF
TRBV18	-	-	TRBJ1-1	TGTGCCAGCTCACCAAACCCCCTACAGGGTGGCACTGAAGCTTTCTTT	CASSPNPLQGGTEAFF
TRBV18	-	once	TRBJ1-3	TGTGCCAGCTCACCGGTCCGGGAGGGCACCATATATTTT	CASSPVREGTIYF
TRBV4-2	-	-	TRBJ2-2	TGTGCCAGCAGCAACCCCGGGACATCCAACACCGGGGAGCTGTTTTTT	CASSNPGTSNTGELFF
TRBV5-8	-	-	TRBJ2-1	TGTGCCAGCAGCCCAACTAGAGGTCGATACAATGAGCAGTTCTTC	CASSPTRGRYNEQFF
TRBV29-1	TRBD1	-	TRBJ2-7	TGCAGCGGGACGACAGGGGGGAGCTACGAGCAGTACTTC	CSGTTGGSYEQYF
TRBV2	TRBD1	once	TRBJ1-1	TGTGCCAGCAGCGGGACAGGGGACGGTTCTGAAGCTTTCTTT	CASSGTGDGSEAFF
TRBV7-9	-	-	TRBJ1-1	TGTGCCAGCATCGGGGATAGGAACACTGAAGCTTTCTTT	CASIGDRNTEAFF
TRBV5-4	-	-	TRBJ1-5	TGTGCCAGCAGCTTGGATCCAAATCAGCCCCAGCATTTT	CASSLDPNQPQHF
TRBV15	TRBD1	-	TRBJ1-1	TGTGCCACCAGCAGGAGGGACAGGGGGAGCACTGAAGCTTTCTTT	CATSRRDRGSTEAFF
TRBV11-1	-	-	TRBJ1-1	TGTGCCAGCAGGAGGGGAGGGTACAAAGGCACTGAAGCTTTCTTT	CASRRGGYKGTEAFF
TRBV2	-	-	TRBJ1-1	TGTGCCAGCAGAGTCTCCAGGGGTTTGAACACTGAAGCTTTCTTT	CASRVSRGLNTEAFF
TRBV10-3	-	-	TRBJ1-2	TGTGCCATCAGTGAGTCGAAGGTGTCTTCAACTAACCATGGCTACACCTTC	CAISESKVSSTNHGYTF
TRBV27	TRBD1	once	TRBJ1-4	TGTGCCAGCAGTTTCAGACAGGGCCGGAATGAAAAACTGTTTTTT	CASSFRQGRNEKLFF
TRBV6-5	-	few	TRBJ1-6	TGTGCCAGCAGTTCAACCCCGGTCAGGATTAATTCACCCCTCCACTTT	CASSSTPVRINSPLHF
TRBV10-1	-	-	TRBJ2-2	TGCGCCAGCAGTGAGGCCTCAAGGGAGCTGTTTTTT	CASSEASRELFF
TRBV12-5	TRBD1	-	TRBJ1-3	TGTGCTAGTGGTTTGGATAGGACAGGGCGAAACACCATATATTTT	CASGLDRTGRNTIYF
TRBV4-2	TRBD1	-	TRBJ1-2	TGTGCCAGCAGCCAAACGACAGGGTGGGATGGGGGCTACACCTTC	CASSQTTGWDGGYTF
TRBV12-5	-	-	TRBJ1-6	TGTGCTAGTGGTTTGGAAGGGAGCGGGACTCTGAGCAGAAATTCACCCCTCCACTTT	CASGLEGSGTLSRNSPLHF
TRBV19	-	-	TRBJ2-7	TGTGCCAGTAGTAGAGGGACCACGACCTACGAGCAGTACTTC	CASSRGTTTYEQYF
TRBV5-1	TRBD1	-	TRBJ2-7	TGCGCCAGCAGCACCTTGACAGGGACCTACGAGCAGTACTTC	CASSTLTGTYEQYF
TRBV10-1	-	-	TRBJ2-7	TGCGCCAGCAGTAGGGGTTCCTACGAGCAGTACTTC	CASSRGSYEQYF
TRBV2	-	-	TRBJ1-2	TGTGCCAGCAGCCCCGAAATAGGCTACACCTTC	CASSPEIGYTF
TRBV20-1	-	-	TRBJ2-3	TGCAGTGCCACGAGCACAGATACGCAGTATTTT	CSATSTDTQYF
TRBV6-5	-	few	TRBJ1-1	TGTGCCAGCAGTTACGCGAGGAACACTGAAGCTTTCTTT	CASSYARNTEAFF
TRBV9	TRBD1	-	TRBJ2-1	TGTGCCAGCGGACCGGGACAGGGGTACAATGAGCAGTTCTTC	CASGPGQGYNEQFF
TRBV5-6	-	-	TRBJ2-5	TGTGCCAGCAGCCCTCAGCCCCAAGAGACCCAGTACTTC	CASSPQPQETQYF
TRBV30	-	-	TRBJ1-1	TGTGCCTGGAAGCGGGGGCGTCTCACTGAAGCTTTCTTT	CAWKRGRLTEAFF
TRBV15	-	once	TRBJ1-4	TGTGCCACCAGCAGTCCCGGCGGGGGGCGGGCTGAAAAACTGTTTTTT	CATSSPGGGRAEKLFF
TRBV21-1	-	-	TRBJ2-2	TGTGCCAGCACGGACAGGGGGAACACCGGGGAGCTGTTTTTT	CASTDRGNTGELFF
TRBV7-2	-	-	TRBJ1-2	TGTGCCAGCAGCTTATCAGGAGTCTCACGCTATGGCTACACCTTC	CASSLSGVSRYGYTF